The table lists the clone carrying this TCR beta chain with many counts. The sample originates from a study of T cells in Graves' hyperthyroidism and ophthalmopathy. TCR beta CDR3 regions were amplified from RNA. First-round RT-PCR with HTBI primers amplified the TCR CDR3 region. TCRdb ran MiXCR on the multiplex PCR reads and lists one entry per CDR3 protein. The repertoire has about 720,000 distinct CDR3 sequences, under 20% of them found once; the top ten carry approximately 15%. From germline, CDR1 is SEHNR and CDR2 FQNEAQ (reference sequence). The CDR3 is 16 residues long. V lost 5 bases and J lost 8, with 22 bases in between.

This rearrangement joins TRBV7-9 to TRBJ2-1; TRBD2 is a possible D gene (6 bases). This TCR came from a woman aged 45 to 65 with Graves' hyperthyroidism that later progressed to Graves' ophthalmopathy. Sequencing input: blood. The CDR3 sequence: CASSPEGGRRLYEQFF. For the CDR3, the DNA is TGTGCCAGCAGCCCAGAAGGTGGGAGGCGGTTGTATGAGCAGTTCTTC.